A selection of T cell receptor beta chains follows, all from one sample in a study of shared clonotypes between healthy human individuals. Sequenced by immunoSEQ multiplex PCR; TCRdb stores in-frame clones only, minus some. The table shows over a million clones, with roughly 96% occurring only once. The sample comprised naive CD4+ T cells sorted from blood. All receptors derive from a man aged 25 to 40 in good health. Each CDR3 is given with its conserved first and last residue. The order of the fields is V gene, clone size, J gene, D gene, CDR3 DNA, CDR3 protein. D genes are given only for firm matches. Not all rows give a size; the values are once, few, many and, for expanded clones, a class.

TRBV15,few,TRBJ2-5,NA,TGTGCCACCAGCAGAGATTTGGAGACCCAGTACTTC,CATSRDLETQYF
TRBV20-1,NA,TRBJ2-5,NA,TGCAGTGCTACCAACCAGGGGACCCAGTACTTC,CSATNQGTQYF
TRBV6-6,NA,TRBJ1-5,NA,TGTGCCAGCAGGCCCAGGAATCAGCCCCAGCATTTT,CASRPRNQPQHF
TRBV5-4,NA,TRBJ2-7,NA,NA,CASSLVGSGSMEYF
TRBV5-6,NA,TRBJ1-2,NA,TGTGCCAGCAGCTATCAAGGGTATTCTGCTGGCTACACCTTC,CASSYQGYSAGYTF
TRBV6-1,NA,TRBJ2-7,TRBD1,TGTGCCAGCAGTGAAACCGGGACAGGGGCCTACGAGCAGTACTTC,CASSETGTGAYEQYF
TRBV5-1,NA,TRBJ2-5,NA,TGCGCCAGCAGCGTGATACAGGGTGGGCAAGAGACCCAGTACTTC,CASSVIQGGQETQYF
TRBV6-5,NA,TRBJ1-1,NA,TGTGCCAGCAGTCGCCTCCCCAGGGTATTTACTGAAGCTTTCTTT,CASSRLPRVFTEAFF
TRBV4-3,NA,TRBJ2-3,NA,TGCGCCAGCAGCCAAGAATTGGGCAGGGCAGATACGCAGTATTTT,CASSQELGRADTQYF
TRBV28,few,TRBJ2-2,NA,TGTGCCAGCAGTTTGACTTTAAACGGGGAGCTGTTTTTT,CASSLTLNGELFF
TRBV15,NA,TRBJ1-3,NA,TGTGCCACCAGCAGGGACAGCCTAATTGGGGCAGATTCTGGAAACACCATATATTTT,CATSRDSLIGADSGNTIYF
TRBV5-1,NA,TRBJ2-3,NA,TGCGCCAGCAGCAAAACGGGCCAGGGGGATACGCAGTATTTT,CASSKTGQGDTQYF
TRBV5-1,NA,TRBJ2-7,TRBD1,TGCGCCAGCAGCTTGGGAGACAGGGAGAGGCGGGAGCAGTACTTC,CASSLGDRERREQYF
TRBV18,NA,TRBJ1-5,NA,TGTGCCAGCTCACAAATGGACACCTCTTATCAGCCCCAGCATTTT,CASSQMDTSYQPQHF
TRBV5-5,NA,TRBJ1-1,NA,TGTGCCAGCAGCTTGGAAACAGGCACTGAAGCTTTCTTT,CASSLETGTEAFF
TRBV7-8,NA,TRBJ2-5,NA,TGTGCCAGCAGGATCAGAGTCCAAGAGACCCAGTACTTC,CASRIRVQETQYF
TRBV5-1,NA,TRBJ1-1,NA,TGCGCCAGCAGCTTGGGGGTCGGACTTAACACTGAAGCTTTCTTT,CASSLGVGLNTEAFF
TRBV21-1,NA,TRBJ2-7,NA,TGTGCCAGCAGCAAGAGCTCCTACGAGCAGTACTTC,CASSKSSYEQYF
TRBV21-1,NA,TRBJ2-2,NA,TGTGCCAGCAGCAACCCGCTGGCAGGGAGAAACACCGGGGAGCTGTTTTTT,CASSNPLAGRNTGELFF
TRBV18,NA,TRBJ1-1,NA,TGTGCCAGCTCACCAGGCCAGCCACCGAACACTGAAGCTTTCTTT,CASSPGQPPNTEAFF
TRBV9,NA,TRBJ2-2,NA,TGTGCCAGCAGCGTAGTGGCCGGGGAGCTGTTTTTT,CASSVVAGELFF
TRBV9,NA,TRBJ2-2,NA,TGTGCCAGCAGCGTAGGGGCTAGCGCGAACACCGGGGAGCTGTTTTTT,CASSVGASANTGELFF
TRBV9,NA,TRBJ2-5,NA,TGTGCCAGCAGCTCCGGATCCTCCGAGACCCAGTACTTC,CASSSGSSETQYF
TRBV9,NA,TRBJ2-2,TRBD2,TGTGCCAGCAGCCACCGGGGGGTGACTAGCGATTCCGGGGAGCTGTTTTTT,CASSHRGVTSDSGELFF
TRBV9,NA,TRBJ2-3,TRBD2,TGTGCCAGCAGCCTACTAGCGGAGGTAGATACGCAGTATTTT,CASSLLAEVDTQYF
TRBV5-1,NA,TRBJ2-5,TRBD2,TGCGCCAGCAGAACGGTTAGCGGGACGGAGACCCAGTACTTC,CASRTVSGTETQYF
TRBV7-9,NA,TRBJ2-1,NA,TGTGCAAACAACCGGCGGGACGGAAAGGAATACAATGAGCAGTTCTTC,CANNRRDGKEYNEQFF
TRBV5-4,NA,TRBJ2-2,NA,TGTGCCAGCAGCTTAGGGCAGGGGCGGAGGTTAATGAACACCGGGGAGCTGTTTTTT,CASSLGQGRRLMNTGELFF
TRBV18,NA,TRBJ2-3,NA,TGTGCCAGCTCAGCTTCAGATACGCAGTATTTT,CASSASDTQYF
TRBV27,NA,TRBJ1-2,NA,TGTGCCAGCAGTTTATCGTCGGGGACCGGCTATGGCTACACCTTC,CASSLSSGTGYGYTF
TRBV7-9,NA,TRBJ2-3,NA,TGTGCCAGCAGCTTGGTGGGAGACGATACGCAGTATTTT,CASSLVGDDTQYF
TRBV29-1,NA,TRBJ1-5,TRBD1,TGCAGCGTTGCGGGACAGGGAGTGGGTCAGCCCCAGCATTTT,CSVAGQGVGQPQHF
TRBV4-1,NA,TRBJ2-4,NA,TGCGCCAGCAGCCAAGATTGGGCTCCGAACATTCAGTACTTC,CASSQDWAPNIQYF
TRBV18,once,TRBJ1-1,TRBD1,TGTGCCAGCTCCCCGGACAGGGCGAACACTGAAGCTTTCTTT,CASSPDRANTEAFF
TRBV5-5,once,TRBJ1-1,NA,TGTGCCAGCAGCTTCAGGTACGACAGTTCTCCTATCGCTTTCTTT,CASSFRYDSSPIAFF
TRBV6-5,once,TRBJ2-3,TRBD1,TGTGCCAGCAGTACTCAGGGGGCTCAGTATTTT,CASSTQGAQYF
TRBV2,NA,TRBJ2-2,NA,TGTGCCAGCAGTGAGCAGGTCCGGGGGGAGCTGTTTTTT,CASSEQVRGELFF
TRBV28,NA,TRBJ2-7,TRBD2,TGTGCCAGCACCGAACTGGCGGGAGGGTCCTACGAGCAGTACTTC,CASTELAGGSYEQYF
TRBV5-4,NA,TRBJ2-1,TRBD2,TGTGCCAGCAGCCCGAGGACTAGCGCGACCTACAATGAGCAGTTCTTC,CASSPRTSATYNEQFF
TRBV10-1,NA,TRBJ2-3,TRBD2,TGCGCCAGCAGTGAGAGCGGGACCACAGATACGCAGTATTTT,CASSESGTTDTQYF
TRBV5-1,NA,TRBJ2-2,NA,TGCGCCAGCAGCTTGAGGACTGGAGTGAACACCGGGGAGCTGTTTTTT,CASSLRTGVNTGELFF
TRBV2,NA,TRBJ2-2,TRBD2,TGTGCCAGCAGTATAGAGGCGGGGGTTCCCGGGGAGCTGTTTTTT,CASSIEAGVPGELFF
TRBV10-2,once,TRBJ2-7,TRBD1,TGCGCCAGCAGTGAACGGTCGGGACAGAACTCCTACGAGCAGTACTTC,CASSERSGQNSYEQYF